Listed below are T cell receptor beta chains from one sample, sequenced in a study of radiation and T cells in renal cell carcinoma. Sequenced by immunoSEQ multiplex PCR; TCRdb stores in-frame clones only, minus some. The sample has 120,000 or so clones, about 81% seen once. This specimen was blood, taken from a patient whose treatment included radiotherapy and nephrectomy. These receptors were obtained from a woman aged 55-70 years with renal cell carcinoma. Each CDR3 is given with its conserved first and last residue. Each record gives: V gene, CDR3 protein.

v_gene: TRBV9
CDR3aa: CASSVGQGSMNTEAFF

v_gene: TRBV28
CDR3aa: CASSLGGFGYTF

v_gene: TRBV18
CDR3aa: CASSLGQPDSYEQYF

v_gene: TRBV5-1
CDR3aa: CASSITSGTYNEQFF

v_gene: TRBV10-3
CDR3aa: CAISGSPRPDRVGETQYF

v_gene: TRBV10-3
CDR3aa: CAISEFTEGYTF

v_gene: TRBV6-6
CDR3aa: CASSRQGVTEQYF

v_gene: TRBV5-1
CDR3aa: CASSPPVPSYEQYF

v_gene: TRBV7-2
CDR3aa: CASSLESGQGGNEQYF

v_gene: TRBV28
CDR3aa: CASSFRRNTEAFF

v_gene: TRBV6-6
CDR3aa: CASSYPDSLYGYTF

v_gene: TRBV19
CDR3aa: CASSTGQNTEAFF

v_gene: TRBV7-2
CDR3aa: CASSLALTTRGEQYF

v_gene: TRBV29-1
CDR3aa: CSVEVGANTEAFF

v_gene: TRBV6-5
CDR3aa: CASSYSRRGSTEAFF

v_gene: TRBV10-1
CDR3aa: CASSESGSYEQYF

v_gene: TRBV5-1
CDR3aa: CASSVSSGRATGELFF

v_gene: TRBV7-6
CDR3aa: CASSHPGAKRPYEQYF

v_gene: TRBV10-1
CDR3aa: CASSEDWPAGELFF

v_gene: TRBV6-6
CDR3aa: CASSYSTGNTYNEQFF

v_gene: TRBV7-9
CDR3aa: CASSLYPPQISGNTIYF

v_gene: TRBV10-3
CDR3aa: CATVPDTNDRNYGYTF

v_gene: TRBV13
CDR3aa: CASSFRNEQFF

v_gene: TRBV5-1
CDR3aa: CASIEGATGELFF

v_gene: TRBV9
CDR3aa: CASSVAADTQYF

v_gene: TRBV27
CDR3aa: CASRRDRGRTYEQYF

v_gene: TRBV9
CDR3aa: CASSPSTDNTEAFF

v_gene: TRBV7-2
CDR3aa: CASSPRLTGVGTEAFF

v_gene: TRBV7-2
CDR3aa: CASSFISSPLHF

v_gene: TRBV2
CDR3aa: CASRLSPGLAETQYF

v_gene: TRBV9
CDR3aa: CASSVRDRGQGSPLHF

v_gene: TRBV6-1
CDR3aa: CASSEPRASVQPQHF

v_gene: TRBV4-2
CDR3aa: CASSQEWGDYGYTF

v_gene: TRBV18
CDR3aa: CASSPPLAGPYNEQFF